The entry that follows covers one T cell receptor beta chain sequence. Its matching antigen is unknown. Trimming pared 7 bases from V and 12 bases from J, leaving 25 bases between. The CDR3 has 14 amino acids. Germline V lookup: CDR1 SQVTM, CDR2 ANQGSEA. These data come from a study of CD8+CD57+ T cells in acquired aplastic anemia. Across the study: Mean yield of DNA from sorted CD4+ and CD8+ cells was approximately 3 ug. Findings and caveats of the study: Between patients and controls, some 31 CD8+ CDR3 sequences were found in common.

Genomic DNA provided the template from which TCR beta VDJ and CDR3 profiles were obtained. TCRdb analysed the reads with MiXCR anew, one entry per CDR3 protein. Of about 220,000 distinct CDR3 sequences in the sample, roughly half were seen once. All sequencing subjects had displayed CD8+CD57+ cell expansion on flow cytometry. Severe acquired aplastic anemia affected all patients. Patients had not yet gotten any therapy when their blood was taken for sampling. Sample: sorted CD4+, CD8+, or CD8+CD57+ T cells (not recorded which) from PBMCs. The chain employs TRBV29-1 and TRBJ2-1, with D possibly matching TRBD1 (6 bases). This TCR derives from a human donor with aplastic anemia. DNA of the CDR3: TGCAGCGCTTTGCTACAGGGTGCTTATCTGGGGCAGTTCTTC. Protein product: CSALLQGAYLGQFF.